These 10 T cell receptor beta chains were sequenced from one sample in a study of CD8 T cells in Susac syndrome. RNA in amounts of roughly 0.5 to 1 ug was reverse transcribed with random hexamers. TCRdb re-derived calls from the immunoSEQ multiplex PCR reads in MiXCR, one entry per CDR3 protein. The repertoire holds approximately 190,000 distinct CDR3 sequences, with 85% to 95% as singletons. Sequenced: CD8+ T cells from PBMCs. The origin of the receptors is a human donor with Susac syndrome.

The CDR3 sequence is CASMGQGLNYEQYF. The CDR3 DNA reads TGTGCCAGCATGGGACAGGGCTTAAACTACGAGCAGTACTTC. The chain recombines TRBV2 with TRBJ2-7, with TRBD1 matching over 9 bases. This CDR3 spans 14 amino acids. V shed 7 bases, J shed 3 bases, and the junction held 7 bases outside the gene matches. From germline, CDR1 is SNHLY and CDR2 FYNNEI. The full variable domain, rest sourced from reference TRBV2 and TRBJ2-7, is EPEVTQTPSHQVTQMGQEVILRCVPISNHLYFYWYRQILGQKVEFLVSFYNNEISEKSEIFDDQFSVERPDGSNFTLKIRSTKLEDSAMYFCASMGQGLNYEQYFGPGTRLTVT.

V usage is TRBV11-2 and J usage is TRBJ2-1; either TRBD1 or TRBD2 may fit D (6 bases each). The CDR3 length is 14 residues. Germline CDR1 SGHAT, CDR2 FQNNGV. The V and J ends lost 6 bases and 0 bases respectively, with 9 bases between them. CDR3 coding DNA: TGTGCCAGCAGAGGGGGGAGCTCCTACAATGAGCAGTTCTTC. Translated, it gives CASRGGSSYNEQFF.

In its sample, this clonotype was seen once. The chain joins TRBV2 to TRBJ2-7; D possibly corresponds to TRBD2 (5 bases). Germline values: CDR1 SNHLY, CDR2 FYNNEI. This CDR3 spans 12 amino acids. Trimming took off 10 bases at V and 1 base at J, with 11 bases between the two ends. The CDR3 DNA is TGTGCCATCGGGAAAGCTTCCTACGAGCAGTACTTC. It encodes CAIGKASYEQYF.

The CDR3 DNA reads TGTGCCAGCAGTTTATTCGGTAGGAATGAGCAGTTCTTC. This gives the protein CASSLFGRNEQFF. The rearrangement links TRBV27 to TRBJ2-1; no clear D. This CDR3 has 13 residues. The V gene's germline CDR1 is MNHEY and CDR2 SMNVEV (reference sequence). Trimming took 1 base from V and 7 from J, leaving 8 bases between them.

This sequence joins TRBV3-1 and TRBJ2-7, with 12 nucleotides matching TRBD1. With 2 bases clipped from V and 5 bases from J, the junction kept 7 bases outside the gene matches. CDR1 and CDR2 from the germline V gene are LGHDT and YNNKEL (reference sequence). The length of the CDR3 is 16 residues. CDR3 sequence (DNA): TGTGCCAGCAGCCAATCCCCCGGGACAGGGGGCGACGAGCAGTACTTC. It translates to CASSQSPGTGGDEQYF.

The chain is built from TRBV30 and TRBJ1-5; TRBD1 might be the D (6 bases). Trimming took 4 bases from V and 3 from J, leaving 13 bases between them. Germline lookup yields CDR1 GTSNPN and CDR2 SVGIG (reference sequence). The CDR3 is 14 residues long. CDR3 nucleotides: TGTGCCTGGACCCTGACAGGTCTCAATCAGCCCCAGCATTTT. Its translation: CAWTLTGLNQPQHF.

The V call is TRBV30, the J call TRBJ1-5; a weak D match, TRBD1 (6 bases). Trimming pared 2 bases from V and 5 bases from J, leaving 10 bases between. The CDR3 has 13 amino acids. Germline V gene lookup returns CDR1 GTSNPN and CDR2 SVGIG (reference sequence). The CDR3 sequence is CAWSTGLDQPQHF. In DNA form, the CDR3 reads TGTGCCTGGAGTACAGGGCTTGATCAGCCCCAGCATTTT.

This clonotype was picked up one time. DNA of the CDR3: TGTGCCAGCAGTGAATTTACTGCGAGATCACCCCTCCACTTT. Its translation: CASSEFTARSPLHF. The J gene is TRBJ1-6, the V gene TRBV6-1; D uncertain. CDR3 size: 14 residues. V was shortened by 2 bases and J by 10 bases, with 12 bases between the two germline ends. Germline V gives CDR1 MNHNS, CDR2 SASEGT.

This clonotype was detected only once. The chain has TRBV12-3 or TRBV12-4 and TRBJ2-7; the D is unclear. The V end lost 3 bases, the J end lost 3 bases, and 9 bases lay between the germline ends. This CDR3 spans 13 amino acids. The CDR3 DNA reads TGTGCCAGCAGTTTGAGGCGAAACTACGAGCAGTACTTC. It codes for CASSLRRNYEQYF.

This clonotype has only one observation. This chain links TRBV5-1 with TRBJ2-1; D tentatively reads TRBD1 or TRBD2 (5 bases each). V was pared by 2 bases and J by 2 bases, with 14 bases between. CDR1 and CDR2 (germline): SGHRS, YFSETQ. This CDR3 comprises 16 residues. For the CDR3, the DNA is TGCGCCAGCAGCTTAGCCGGGACCACTACCTACAATGAGCAGTTCTTC. It translates to CASSLAGTTTYNEQFF.